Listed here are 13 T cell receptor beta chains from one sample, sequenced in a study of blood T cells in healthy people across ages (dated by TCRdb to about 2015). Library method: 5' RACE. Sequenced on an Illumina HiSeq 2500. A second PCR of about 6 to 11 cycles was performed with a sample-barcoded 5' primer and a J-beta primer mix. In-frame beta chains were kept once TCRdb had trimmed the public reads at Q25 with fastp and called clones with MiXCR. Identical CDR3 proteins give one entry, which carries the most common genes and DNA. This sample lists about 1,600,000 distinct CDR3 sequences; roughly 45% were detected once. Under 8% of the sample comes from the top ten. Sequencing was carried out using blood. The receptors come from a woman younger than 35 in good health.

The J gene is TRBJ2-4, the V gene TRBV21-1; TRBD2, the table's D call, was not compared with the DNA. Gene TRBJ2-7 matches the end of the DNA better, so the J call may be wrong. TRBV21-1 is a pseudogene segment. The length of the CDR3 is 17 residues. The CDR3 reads CASSKASAGRTPGEQYF. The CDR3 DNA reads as TGTGCCAGCAGCAAAGCTTCGGCGGGCAGGACCCCCGGCGAGCAGTACTTC.

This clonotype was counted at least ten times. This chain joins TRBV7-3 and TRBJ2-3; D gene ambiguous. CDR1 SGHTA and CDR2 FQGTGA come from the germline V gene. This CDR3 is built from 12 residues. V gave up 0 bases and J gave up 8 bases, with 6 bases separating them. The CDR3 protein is CASSLTFGTQYF. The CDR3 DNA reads TGTGCCAGCAGCTTAACATTCGGTACGCAGTATTTT. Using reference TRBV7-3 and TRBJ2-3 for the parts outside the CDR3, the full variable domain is GAGVSQTPSNKVTEKGKYVELRCDPISGHTALYWYRQSLGQGPEFLIYFQGTGAADDSGLPNDRFFAVRPEGSVSTLKIQRTERGDSAVYLCASSLTFGTQYFGPGTRLTVL.

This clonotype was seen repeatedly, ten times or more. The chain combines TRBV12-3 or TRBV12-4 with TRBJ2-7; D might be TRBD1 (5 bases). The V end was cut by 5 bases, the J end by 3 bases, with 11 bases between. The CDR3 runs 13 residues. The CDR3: CASSLQGYYEQYF. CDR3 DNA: TGTGCCAGCAGTCTCCAGGGATACTACGAGCAGTACTTC.

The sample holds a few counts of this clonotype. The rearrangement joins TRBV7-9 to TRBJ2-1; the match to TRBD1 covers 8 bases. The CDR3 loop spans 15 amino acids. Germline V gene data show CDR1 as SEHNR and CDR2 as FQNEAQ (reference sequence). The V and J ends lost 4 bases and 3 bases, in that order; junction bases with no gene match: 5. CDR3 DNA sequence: TGTGCCAGCAGCTACGGACAGGGTAACTACAATGAGCAGTTCTTC. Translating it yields CASSYGQGNYNEQFF.

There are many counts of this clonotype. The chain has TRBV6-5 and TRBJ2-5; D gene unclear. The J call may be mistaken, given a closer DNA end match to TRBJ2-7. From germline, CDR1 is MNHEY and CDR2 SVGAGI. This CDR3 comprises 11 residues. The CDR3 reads CASRNGYEQYF. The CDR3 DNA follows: TGTGCCAGCCGGAATGGGTACGAGCAGTACTTC.

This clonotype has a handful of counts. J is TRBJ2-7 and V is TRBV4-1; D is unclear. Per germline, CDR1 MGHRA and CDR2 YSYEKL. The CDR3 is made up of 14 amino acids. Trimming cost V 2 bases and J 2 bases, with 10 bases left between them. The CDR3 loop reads CASSQPQMAYEQYF. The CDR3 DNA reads TGCGCCAGCAGCCAACCTCAGATGGCCTACGAGCAGTACTTC.

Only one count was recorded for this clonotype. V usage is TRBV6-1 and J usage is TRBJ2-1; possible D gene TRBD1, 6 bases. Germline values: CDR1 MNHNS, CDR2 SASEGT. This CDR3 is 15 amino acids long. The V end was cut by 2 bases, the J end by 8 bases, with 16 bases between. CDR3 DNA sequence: TGTGCCAGCAGTGAAATCCGACAGGTAGGCGATGAGCAGTTCTTC. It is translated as CASSEIRQVGDEQFF.

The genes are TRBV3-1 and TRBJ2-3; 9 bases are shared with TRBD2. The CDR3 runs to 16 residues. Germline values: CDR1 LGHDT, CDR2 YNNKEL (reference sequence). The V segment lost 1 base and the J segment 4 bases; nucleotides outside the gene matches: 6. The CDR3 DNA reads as TGTGCCAGCAGCCAAGGAAATAGCGGGGGCCCAGATACGCAGTATTTT. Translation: CASSQGNSGGPDTQYF.

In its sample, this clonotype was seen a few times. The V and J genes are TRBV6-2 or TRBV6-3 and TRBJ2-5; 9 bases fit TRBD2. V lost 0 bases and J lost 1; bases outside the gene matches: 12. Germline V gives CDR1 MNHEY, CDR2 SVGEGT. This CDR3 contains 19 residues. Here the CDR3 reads CASSYSIRSEREAQETQYF. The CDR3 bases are TGTGCCAGCAGTTACTCGATCCGGTCTGAGCGGGAGGCCCAAGAGACCCAGTACTTC.

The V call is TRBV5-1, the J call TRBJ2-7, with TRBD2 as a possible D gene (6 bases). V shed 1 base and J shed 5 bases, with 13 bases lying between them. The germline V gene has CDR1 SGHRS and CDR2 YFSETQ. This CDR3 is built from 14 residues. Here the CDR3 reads CASSLRESPDEQYF. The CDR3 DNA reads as TGCGCCAGCAGCTTGCGGGAGTCGCCTGACGAGCAGTACTTC.

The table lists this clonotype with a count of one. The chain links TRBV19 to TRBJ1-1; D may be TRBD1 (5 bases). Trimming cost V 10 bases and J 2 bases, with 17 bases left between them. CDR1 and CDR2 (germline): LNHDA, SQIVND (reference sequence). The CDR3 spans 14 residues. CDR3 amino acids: CANRGPGPNTEAFF. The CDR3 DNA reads TGTGCCAATAGGGGACCGGGACCCAACACTGAAGCTTTCTTT.

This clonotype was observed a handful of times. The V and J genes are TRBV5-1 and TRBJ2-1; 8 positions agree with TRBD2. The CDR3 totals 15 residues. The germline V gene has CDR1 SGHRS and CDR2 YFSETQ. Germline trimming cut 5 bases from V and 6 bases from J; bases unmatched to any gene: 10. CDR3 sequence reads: CASSPVLSGINEQFF. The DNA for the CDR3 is TGCGCCAGCAGTCCTGTCCTTAGCGGGATCAATGAGCAGTTCTTC.

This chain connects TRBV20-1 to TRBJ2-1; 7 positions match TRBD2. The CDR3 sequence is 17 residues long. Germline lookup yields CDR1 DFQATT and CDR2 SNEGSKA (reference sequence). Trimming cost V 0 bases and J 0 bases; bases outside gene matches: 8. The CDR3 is CSARDLAAPSSYNEQFF. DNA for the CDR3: TGCAGTGCTAGAGATCTAGCGGCCCCGAGCTCCTACAATGAGCAGTTCTTC.